This TCR beta chain appears in the sequencing data of a study of cytomegalovirus exposure and HLA in healthy donors. Findings and limits, study-wide: Testing in vitro showed a few CMV-associated chains specific for CMV antigens.

Assay used: immunoSEQ multiplex PCR; TCRdb lists only in-frame clones, some missing. Here the sample spans roughly 100,000 clones, less than 90% being singletons. Germline-derived CDR1 and CDR2 are SQVTM and ANQGSEA. This CDR3 spans 12 amino acids. Trimming took 4 bases from V and 7 from J, leaving 10 bases between them. The count of this clone is one. Its matching antigen is unknown. This clonotype was sampled from a woman aged 18 to 35 in good health and CMV-seropositive. Sample: PBMCs. This chain connects TRBV29-1 to TRBJ1-4; the D is unclear. The DNA of the CDR3 is TGCAGCGTTGGTACAGACGTTGAAAAACTGTTTTTT. Its translation is CSVGTDVEKLFF.